The entry below describes one TCR beta chain. The antigen remains unidentified. The CDR3 has 17 residues. From germline, CDR1 is KGHSH and CDR2 LQKENI. V lost 3 bases and J lost 4; bases outside the gene matches: 9. The sample is drawn from a study of naive and memory T cell subsets. Points from the study as a whole: TCR counts from RNA may reflect activation-linked expression changes. Especially in CD8 cells, naive repertoires contained a few larger clonotypes, possibly CD45RA-re-expressing memory cells.

Four subsets defined by CD45RA and CD27 were sorted after CD3, CD4, CD8 and live/dead staining. Two oligonucleotides, mixed equimolar, formed the beta constant-region primer covering TRBC1 and TRBC2. The ligated cDNA underwent four PCR rounds using SP2 and nested alpha and beta constant-region primers. TCRdb passed the UMI-ligation and nested PCR reads through MiXCR, listing each CDR3 protein once. The sample records about 150,000 distinct CDR3 sequences, approximately 24% being singletons. The sequence came from a human donor in good health. Sample: naive CD4+ T cells from blood. J is TRBJ2-2 and V is TRBV18, with 9 bases identical to TRBD1. CDR3 DNA sequence: TGTGCCAGCTCACCTTCGACCGGGACAGGGATCACCGGGGAGCTGTTTTTT. Its translation: CASSPSTGTGITGELFF.